This T cell receptor (beta chain) derives from a study of blood T cells in healthy people across ages. A second PCR of 7 to 11 cycles used a sample-barcoded 5' primer and a J-beta primer mix. TCRdb re-derived calls from the 5' RACE reads in MiXCR, one entry per CDR3 protein. The sample contains approximately 1.5 million distinct CDR3 sequences, approximately 43% of which appear only once. The TCR sequence derives from a woman between 18 and 29 years old in good health. Sequenced input: blood.

The CDR3 sequence: CASSKIDRGSEKLFF. Written as DNA, the CDR3 is TGTGCCAGCAGTAAAATTGACCGGGGCTCTGAAAAACTGTTTTTT. The chain recombines TRBV21-1 with TRBJ1-4; whether TRBD1, the table's D call, matches the DNA was not checked. TRBV21-1 is flagged as a pseudogene. This CDR3 comprises 15 residues.